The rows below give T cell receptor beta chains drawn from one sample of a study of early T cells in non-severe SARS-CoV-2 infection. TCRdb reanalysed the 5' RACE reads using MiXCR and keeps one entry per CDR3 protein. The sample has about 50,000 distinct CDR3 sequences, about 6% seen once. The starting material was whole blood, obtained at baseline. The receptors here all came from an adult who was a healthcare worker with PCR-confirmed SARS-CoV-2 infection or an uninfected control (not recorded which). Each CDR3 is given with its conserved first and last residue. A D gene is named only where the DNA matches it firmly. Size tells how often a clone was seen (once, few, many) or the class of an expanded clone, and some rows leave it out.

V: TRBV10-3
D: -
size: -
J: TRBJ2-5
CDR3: CAISGQQETQYF
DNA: TGTGCCATCAGTGGACAACAAGAGACCCAGTACTTC

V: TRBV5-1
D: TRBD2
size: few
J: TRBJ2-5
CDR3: CASSRSGFLAGATEGETQYF
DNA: TGCGCCAGCAGCCGGAGCGGCTTTCTAGCGGGAGCCACGGAGGGAGAGACCCAGTACTTC

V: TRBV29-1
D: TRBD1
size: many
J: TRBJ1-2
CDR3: CSVPTGGFGYTF
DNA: TGCAGCGTCCCAACAGGGGGCTTTGGCTACACCTTC

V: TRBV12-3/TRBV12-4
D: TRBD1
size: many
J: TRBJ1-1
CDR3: CASRPTGGDTEAFF
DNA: TGTGCCAGCAGACCTACAGGGGGGGACACTGAAGCTTTCTTT

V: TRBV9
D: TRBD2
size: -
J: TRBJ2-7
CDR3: CASSPGTSGGLAEQYF
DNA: TGTGCCAGCAGCCCCGGGACTAGCGGTGGGCTGGCCGAGCAGTACTTC

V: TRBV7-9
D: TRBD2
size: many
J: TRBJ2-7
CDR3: CASSQSLAGVGEQYF
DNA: TGTGCCAGCAGCCAGTCTCTAGCGGGAGTAGGCGAGCAGTACTTC

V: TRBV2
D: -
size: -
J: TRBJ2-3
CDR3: CASSVGGEVNTQYF
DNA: TGTGCCAGCAGTGTTGGAGGGGAGGTGAATACGCAGTATTTT

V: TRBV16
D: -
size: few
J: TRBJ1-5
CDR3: CASSQGVRVGQPQHF
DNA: TGTGCCAGCAGCCAAGGGGTAAGGGTGGGACAGCCCCAGCATTTT

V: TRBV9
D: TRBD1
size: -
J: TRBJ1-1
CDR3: CASSALPTGAITEAFF
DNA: TGTGCCAGCAGCGCTTTGCCGACAGGGGCCATCACTGAAGCTTTCTTT

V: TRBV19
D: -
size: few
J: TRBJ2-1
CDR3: CASSVLPGYSYNEQFF
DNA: TGTGCCAGTAGTGTTCTTCCAGGGTATTCCTACAATGAGCAGTTCTTC

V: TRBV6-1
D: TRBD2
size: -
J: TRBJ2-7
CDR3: CASSSGRAYEQYF
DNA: TGTGCCAGCAGCAGCGGGAGGGCCTACGAGCAGTACTTC

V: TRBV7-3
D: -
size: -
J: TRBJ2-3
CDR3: CASSPRGGPFTDTQYF
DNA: TGTGCCAGCAGCCCGCGGGGAGGACCCTTCACAGATACGCAGTATTTT

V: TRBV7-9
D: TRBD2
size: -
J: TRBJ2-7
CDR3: CASSLDGGSYEQYF
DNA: TGTGCCAGCAGCTTAGACGGGGGGAGCTACGAGCAGTACTTC

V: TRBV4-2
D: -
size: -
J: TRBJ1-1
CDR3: CASSQGREWDTEAFF
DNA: TGTGCCAGCAGCCAAGGCAGGGAATGGGACACTGAAGCTTTCTTT

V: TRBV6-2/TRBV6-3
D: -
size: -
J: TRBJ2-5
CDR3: CASNKLPPGGPQETQYF
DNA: TGTGCCAGCAACAAACTACCCCCCGGAGGCCCTCAAGAGACCCAGTACTTC

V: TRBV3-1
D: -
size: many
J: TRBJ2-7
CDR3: CASSQGRSSYEQYF
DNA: TGTGCCAGCAGCCAAGGTCGGAGCTCCTACGAGCAGTACTTC

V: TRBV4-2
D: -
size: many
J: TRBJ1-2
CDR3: CASSQVVTSLNYGYTF
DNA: TGTGCCAGCAGCCAAGTCGTAACGAGCTTGAACTATGGCTACACCTTC

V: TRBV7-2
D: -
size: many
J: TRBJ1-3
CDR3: CASSTGPRRSGNTIYF
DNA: TGTGCCAGCAGCACGGGGCCCCGTCGGTCCGGAAACACCATATATTTT

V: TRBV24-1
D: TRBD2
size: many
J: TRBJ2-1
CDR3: CATSLAGESGRQFF
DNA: TGTGCCACCAGTTTAGCGGGAGAATCCGGGAGGCAGTTCTTC

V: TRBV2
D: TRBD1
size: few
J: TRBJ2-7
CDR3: CASSDPGQGQAF
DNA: TGTGCCAGCAGCGATCCCGGACAGGGGCAAGCCTTC

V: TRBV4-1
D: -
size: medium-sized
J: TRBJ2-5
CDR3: CASSQDETQYF
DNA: TGCGCCAGCAGCCAGGATGAGACCCAGTACTTC

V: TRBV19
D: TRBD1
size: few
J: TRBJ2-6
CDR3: CASSEGALGANVLTF
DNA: TGTGCCAGTAGTGAGGGGGCGCTTGGGGCCAACGTCCTGACTTTC

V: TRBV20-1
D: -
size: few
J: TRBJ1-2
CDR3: CSAPGRPHYGYTF
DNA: TGCAGTGCTCCGGGCCGACCGCACTATGGCTACACCTTC

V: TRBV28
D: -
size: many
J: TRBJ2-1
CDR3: CASSGGYNEQFF
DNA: TGTGCCAGCAGTGGGGGATACAATGAGCAGTTCTTC

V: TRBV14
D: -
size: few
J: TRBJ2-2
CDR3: CASSQFTRTGELFF
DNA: TGTGCCAGCAGCCAATTCACCCGCACCGGGGAGCTGTTTTTT

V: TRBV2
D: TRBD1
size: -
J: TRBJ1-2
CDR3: CASSASGGYGYTF
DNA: TGTGCCAGCAGTGCCTCAGGGGGGTACGGCTACACCTTC

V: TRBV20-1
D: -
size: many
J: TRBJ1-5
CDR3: CSARGASINQPQHF
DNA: TGCAGTGCAAGGGGGGCTTCCATCAATCAGCCCCAGCATTTT

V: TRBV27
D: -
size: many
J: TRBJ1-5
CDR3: CASSSFGGQPQHF
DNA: TGTGCCAGCAGTTCCTTTGGGGGTCAGCCCCAGCATTTT

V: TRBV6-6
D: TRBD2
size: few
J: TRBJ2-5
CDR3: CASRSAGGRGETQYF
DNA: TGTGCCAGCAGATCCGCGGGAGGGCGGGGGGAGACCCAGTACTTC

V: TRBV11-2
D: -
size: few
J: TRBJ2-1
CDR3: CASSPSTGWSEQFF
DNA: TGTGCCAGCAGCCCCTCCACCGGGTGGAGTGAGCAGTTCTTC

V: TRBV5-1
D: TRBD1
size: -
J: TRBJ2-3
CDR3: CASSLAGTVTDTQYF
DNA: TGCGCCAGCAGCTTGGCCGGGACAGTCACGGATACGCAGTATTTT

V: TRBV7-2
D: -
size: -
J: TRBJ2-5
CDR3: CASSGTFSGETQYF
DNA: TGTGCCAGCAGCGGTACCTTTTCTGGAGAGACCCAGTACTTC

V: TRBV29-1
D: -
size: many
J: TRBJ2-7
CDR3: CSVGTGPSYEQYF
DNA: TGCAGCGTTGGAACAGGTCCCTCCTACGAGCAGTACTTC

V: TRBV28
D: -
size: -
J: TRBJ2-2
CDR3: CASSLRQYTGELFF
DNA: TGTGCCAGCAGTTTAAGGCAGTACACCGGGGAGCTGTTTTTT

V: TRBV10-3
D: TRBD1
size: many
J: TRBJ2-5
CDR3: CAVKPGQGPTQYF
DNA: TGTGCCGTCAAACCGGGACAGGGCCCGACCCAGTACTTC

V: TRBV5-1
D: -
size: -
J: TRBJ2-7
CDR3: CASSSARDYEQYF
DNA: TGCGCCAGCAGCTCCGCTAGGGACTACGAGCAGTACTTC

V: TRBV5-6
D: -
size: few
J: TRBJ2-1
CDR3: CASSSRDLHLDNEQFF
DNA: TGTGCCAGCAGCTCCCGGGACTTACACCTGGACAATGAGCAGTTCTTC

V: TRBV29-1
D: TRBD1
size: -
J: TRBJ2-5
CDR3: CSGRQGQETQYF
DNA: TGCAGCGGAAGACAGGGCCAAGAGACCCAGTACTTC

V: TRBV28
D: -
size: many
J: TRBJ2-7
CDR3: CASSLASGVEEQYF
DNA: TGTGCCAGCAGTTTAGCCTCGGGAGTAGAGGAGCAGTACTTC

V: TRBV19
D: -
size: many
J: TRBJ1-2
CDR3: CASSTHGERGYTF
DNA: TGTGCCAGTAGTACCCATGGAGAGAGGGGCTACACCTTC

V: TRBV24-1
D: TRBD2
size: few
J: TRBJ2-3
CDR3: CATSDPRGSGSPDTQYF
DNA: TGTGCCACCAGTGATCCCCGCGGTAGCGGGAGCCCAGATACGCAGTATTTT